This T cell receptor (beta chain) comes out of a study of shared clonotypes between healthy human individuals. Across the whole study: The study used three CD4 naive, three CD4 memory, two CD8 naive and one CD8 memory plate per donor.

The CDR3 is 12 residues long. Germline lookup yields CDR1 SNHLY and CDR2 FYNNEI. V shed 7 bases and J shed 4 bases, with 10 bases lying between them. Naive CD8 isolation took CD45RO-negative cells positively selected for CCR7 and excluded terminally differentiated effector memory CD45RA+ cells. Comment on this clone: The antigen is unknown.

Researchers ran the assay at a deep level. TCRdb's copy holds only in-frame clones and misses some; the assay was immunoSEQ multiplex PCR. The table records about 2 million clones, about 94% of them present only once. Study-wide findings and caveats: Sampling was confined to blood; repertoires within tissues likely differ. Estimated clonotype richness was generally higher in naive than memory subsets.

The clonotype was recovered from a man aged 18 to 30 in good health. Sequenced sample: naive CD8+ T cells sorted from blood. The chain links TRBV2 to TRBJ2-5; D possibly corresponds to TRBD2 (5 bases). In DNA, the CDR3 is TGTGCCAGCATGGATGAGGGAGAGACCCAGTACTTC. It is translated as CASMDEGETQYF.